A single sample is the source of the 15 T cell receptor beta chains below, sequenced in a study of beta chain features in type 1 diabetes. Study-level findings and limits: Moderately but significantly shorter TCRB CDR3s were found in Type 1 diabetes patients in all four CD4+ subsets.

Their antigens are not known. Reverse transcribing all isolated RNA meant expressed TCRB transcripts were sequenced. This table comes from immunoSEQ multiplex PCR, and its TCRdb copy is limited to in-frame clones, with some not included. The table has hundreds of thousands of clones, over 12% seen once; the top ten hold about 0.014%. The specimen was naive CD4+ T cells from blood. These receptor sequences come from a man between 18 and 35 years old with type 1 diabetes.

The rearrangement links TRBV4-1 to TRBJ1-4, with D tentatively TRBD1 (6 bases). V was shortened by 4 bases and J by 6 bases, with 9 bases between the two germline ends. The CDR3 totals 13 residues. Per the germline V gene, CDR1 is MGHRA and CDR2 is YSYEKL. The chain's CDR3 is CASSLGADEKLFF. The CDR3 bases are TGCGCCAGCAGCCTGGGGGCGGATGAAAAACTGTTTTTT.

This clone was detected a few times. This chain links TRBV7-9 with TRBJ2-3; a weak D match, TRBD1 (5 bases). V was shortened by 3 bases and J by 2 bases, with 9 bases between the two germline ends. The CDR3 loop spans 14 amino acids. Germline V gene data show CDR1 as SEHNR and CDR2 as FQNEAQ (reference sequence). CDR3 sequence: CASSFTGPTDTQYF. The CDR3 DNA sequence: TGTGCCAGCAGCTTCACAGGACCCACAGATACGCAGTATTTT.

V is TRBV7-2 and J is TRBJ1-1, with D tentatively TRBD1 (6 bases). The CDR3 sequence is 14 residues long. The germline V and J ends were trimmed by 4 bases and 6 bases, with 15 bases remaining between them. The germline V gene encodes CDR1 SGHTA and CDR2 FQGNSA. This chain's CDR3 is CASSSSTGSAEAFF. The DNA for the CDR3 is TGTGCCAGCAGCTCGTCCACAGGGAGCGCTGAAGCTTTCTTT.

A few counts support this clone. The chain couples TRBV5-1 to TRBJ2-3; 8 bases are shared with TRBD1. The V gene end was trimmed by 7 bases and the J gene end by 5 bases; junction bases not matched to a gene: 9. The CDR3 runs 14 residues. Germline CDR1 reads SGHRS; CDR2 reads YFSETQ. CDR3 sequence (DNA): TGCGCCAGCGGCAGGGGGCATTTCAAAGATACGCAGTATTTT. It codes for CASGRGHFKDTQYF. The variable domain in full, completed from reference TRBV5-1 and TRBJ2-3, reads KAGVTQTPRYLIKTRGQQVTLSCSPISGHRSVSWYQQTPGQGLQFLFEYFSETQRNKGNFPGRFSGRQFSNSRSEMNVSTLELGDSALYLCASGRGHFKDTQYFGPGTRLTVL.

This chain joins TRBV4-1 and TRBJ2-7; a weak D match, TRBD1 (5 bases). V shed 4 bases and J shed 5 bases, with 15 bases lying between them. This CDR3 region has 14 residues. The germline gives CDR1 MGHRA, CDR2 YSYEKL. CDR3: CASSRKTESNEQYF. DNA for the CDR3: TGCGCCAGCAGCCGGAAGACAGAATCCAACGAGCAGTACTTC.

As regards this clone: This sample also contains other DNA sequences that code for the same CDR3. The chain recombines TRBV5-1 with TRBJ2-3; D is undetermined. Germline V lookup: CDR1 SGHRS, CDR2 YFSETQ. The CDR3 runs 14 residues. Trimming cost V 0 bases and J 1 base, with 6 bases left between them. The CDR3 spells CASSLAPGTDTQYF. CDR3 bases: TGCGCCAGCAGCTTGGCTCCCGGCACAGATACGCAGTATTTT.

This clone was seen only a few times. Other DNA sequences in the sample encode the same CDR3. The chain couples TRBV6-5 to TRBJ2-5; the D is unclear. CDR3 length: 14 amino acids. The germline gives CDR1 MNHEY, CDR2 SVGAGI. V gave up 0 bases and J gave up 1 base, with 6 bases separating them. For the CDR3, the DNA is TGTGCCAGCAGTTACTCCGGGTCCCAAGAGACCCAGTACTTC. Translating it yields CASSYSGSQETQYF.

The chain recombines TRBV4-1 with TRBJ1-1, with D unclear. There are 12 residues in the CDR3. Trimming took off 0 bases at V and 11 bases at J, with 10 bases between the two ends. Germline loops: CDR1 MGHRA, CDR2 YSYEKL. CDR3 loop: CASSQDARAAFF. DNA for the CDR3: TGCGCCAGCAGCCAAGATGCGAGGGCGGCTTTCTTT.

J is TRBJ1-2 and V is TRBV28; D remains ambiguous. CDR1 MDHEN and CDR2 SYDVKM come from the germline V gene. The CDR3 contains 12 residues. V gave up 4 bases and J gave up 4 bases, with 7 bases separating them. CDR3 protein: CASSSSGYGYTF. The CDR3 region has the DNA TGTGCCAGCAGTTCGAGTGGCTATGGCTACACCTTC.

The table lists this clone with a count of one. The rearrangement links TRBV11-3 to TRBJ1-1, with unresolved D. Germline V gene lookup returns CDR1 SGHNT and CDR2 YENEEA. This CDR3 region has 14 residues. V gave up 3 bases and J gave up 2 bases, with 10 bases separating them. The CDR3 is CASSFERINTEAFF. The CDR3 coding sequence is TGTGCCAGCAGCTTCGAGAGAATCAACACTGAAGCTTTCTTT.

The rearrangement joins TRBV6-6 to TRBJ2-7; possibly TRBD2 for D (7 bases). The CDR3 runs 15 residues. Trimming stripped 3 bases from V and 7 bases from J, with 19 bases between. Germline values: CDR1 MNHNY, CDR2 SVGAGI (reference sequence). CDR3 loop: CASSYGRGGPREQYF. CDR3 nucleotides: TGTGCCAGCAGTTATGGGAGGGGGGGGCCCCGAGAGCAGTACTTC.

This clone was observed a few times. The CDR3 nucleotides read TGTGCCAGCAGCATTGGACACGCAGATACGCAGTATTTT. Encoded protein: CASSIGHADTQYF. The chain combines TRBV9 with TRBJ2-3; the D gene is possibly TRBD1 (5 bases). The CDR3 length is 13 residues. V lost 4 bases and J lost 4, with 10 bases in between. CDR1 and CDR2 from the germline V gene are SGDLS and YYNGEE.

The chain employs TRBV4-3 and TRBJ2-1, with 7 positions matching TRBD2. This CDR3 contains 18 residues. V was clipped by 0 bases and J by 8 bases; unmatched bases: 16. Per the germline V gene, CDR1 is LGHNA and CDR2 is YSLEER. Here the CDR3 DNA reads TGCGCCAGCAGCCAAGATCTTGGGCCCGGGGGGTCTACTGATGAGCAGTTCTTC. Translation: CASSQDLGPGGSTDEQFF.

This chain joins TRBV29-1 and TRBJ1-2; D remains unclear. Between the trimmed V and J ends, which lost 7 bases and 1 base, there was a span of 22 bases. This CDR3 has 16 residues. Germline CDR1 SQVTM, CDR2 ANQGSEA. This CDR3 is CSASPWVGQLNYGYTF. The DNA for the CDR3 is TGCAGCGCCTCGCCCTGGGTTGGGCAGCTTAACTATGGCTACACCTTC.

CDR3 coding DNA: TGTGCCAGCAGCCCCCCCTTGGACAGTGACACCGGGGAGCTGTTTTTT. It is translated as CASSPPLDSDTGELFF. This chain links TRBV11-2 with TRBJ2-2; D possibly corresponds to TRBD1 (6 bases). CDR3 length equals 16 residues. Trimming took 5 bases from V and 3 from J, leaving 16 bases between them. CDR1 and CDR2 from the germline V gene are SGHAT and FQNNGV.